This is a list of T cell receptor beta chains from one sample in a study of cytomegalovirus exposure and HLA in healthy donors. Generated by immunoSEQ multiplex PCR, the TCRdb table keeps only in-frame clones and is missing some. The sample comprises 150,000 to 200,000 clones, roughly 72% of which are singletons, and roughly 2.1% rests with the top ten. Sequencing was done on a sample of PBMCs. These receptor sequences come from a woman in her twenties or thirties in good health and CMV-seropositive. Each CDR3 is given with its conserved first and last residue. D genes are given only for firm matches. Clone size is shown for a subset of rows, as once, few, many or a class of expanded clone.

J gene | V gene | D gene | clone size | CDR3 DNA | CDR3 protein
TRBJ1-2 | TRBV30 | NA | NA | TGTGCCTGCGTCCAGTACCCATATGGCTACACCTTC | CACVQYPYGYTF
TRBJ2-2 | TRBV28 | TRBD1 | NA | TGTGCCAGCAGGCCGGGACAGGTTAACACCGGGGAGCTGTTTTTT | CASRPGQVNTGELFF
TRBJ2-2 | TRBV9 | TRBD2 | NA | TGTGCCAGCAGCGTAGGAGGGAGGGTAAACACCGGGGAGCTGTTTTTT | CASSVGGRVNTGELFF
TRBJ2-7 | TRBV5-8 | NA | NA | TGTGCCAGCAGAGCTTTCTCGGGTTTCGACGAGCAGTACTTC | CASRAFSGFDEQYF
TRBJ1-1 | TRBV7-2 | NA | once | TGTGCCAGCAGCTTATCAGTGAACACTGAAGCTTTCTTT | CASSLSVNTEAFF
TRBJ1-3 | TRBV30 | NA | NA | TGTGCCTGGAGGGCCTCTCCTGGAAACACCATATATTTT | CAWRASPGNTIYF
TRBJ2-3 | TRBV5-1 | NA | few | TGCGCCAGCAGCTATCAGGGAAGCACAGATACGCAGTATTTT | CASSYQGSTDTQYF
TRBJ1-2 | TRBV6-5 | TRBD1 | few | TGTGCCAGCAGTTACACTGGACAGGGCAACTATGGCTACACCTTC | CASSYTGQGNYGYTF
TRBJ2-1 | TRBV6-5 | TRBD2 | NA | TGTGCCAGCAGTGCGCCTAGCGGGGGGGCCCAGTTCTTC | CASSAPSGGAQFF
TRBJ2-3 | TRBV9 | NA | few | TGTGCCAGCAGCGTAAGAGGGAGGAGCACAGATACGCAGTATTTT | CASSVRGRSTDTQYF
TRBJ2-1 | TRBV7-8 | NA | once | TGTGCCAGCAGCTTACGTCAAGAGAGCTCCTACAATGAGCAGTTCTTC | CASSLRQESSYNEQFF
TRBJ1-3 | TRBV6-5 | NA | NA | TGTGCCAGCAGTCTTACCTGGGCGAACACCATATATTTT | CASSLTWANTIYF
TRBJ1-2 | TRBV4-3 | NA | NA | TGCGCCAGCAGCCAAGACAACAGGGCTTCGAACTATGGCTACACCTTC | CASSQDNRASNYGYTF
TRBJ2-7 | TRBV10-2 | NA | once | TGCGCCAACAGTGACGGGACATCTTCCTACGAGCAGTACTTC | CANSDGTSSYEQYF
TRBJ1-3 | TRBV6-5 | NA | NA | TGTGCCACCCAAAGAGGGAACTCTGGAAACACCATATATTTT | CATQRGNSGNTIYF
TRBJ1-4 | TRBV19 | TRBD1 | NA | TGTGCCAGTAGTTCAGAGGGGGACAGGAATAATGAAAAACTGTTTTTT | CASSSEGDRNNEKLFF
TRBJ1-2 | TRBV5-1 | TRBD1 | few | TGCGCCAGCAGCTTGGTCTCCCAGGGGGATCGCTATGGCTACACCTTC | CASSLVSQGDRYGYTF
TRBJ1-2 | TRBV7-9 | NA | NA | TGTGCCAGCAGCTTCGTCGGGGTCGCTAACTATGGCTACACCTTC | CASSFVGVANYGYTF
TRBJ1-5 | TRBV6-5 | NA | NA | TGTGCCAGCAGTAAGGGGTTCCTCCCCAATCAGCCCCAGCATTTT | CASSKGFLPNQPQHF
TRBJ1-2 | TRBV18 | TRBD1 | NA | TGTGCCAGCTCACACCTTCGCCTTGAAACCCGGACAGGGGGTAGCTATGGCTACACCTTC | CASSHLRLETRTGGSYGYTF
TRBJ1-1 | TRBV7-2 | TRBD1 | NA | TGTGCCAGCAGCAGGGACAGCGCGAACACTGAAGCTTTCTTT | CASSRDSANTEAFF
TRBJ2-1 | TRBV11-2 | TRBD2 | NA | TGTGCCAGCAGCTTAGATTTGGATGGGACTAGCGGGAATGAGCAGTTCTTC | CASSLDLDGTSGNEQFF
TRBJ1-5 | TRBV5-1 | NA | NA | TGCGCCAGCAGCTTGTCGGGGTTTAGCAATCAGCCCCAGCATTTT | CASSLSGFSNQPQHF
TRBJ1-1 | TRBV29-1 | NA | NA | TGCAGCGTTGAGGGGAAGAGGGTAGGAGCCCGCGCTGAAGCTTTCTTT | CSVEGKRVGARAEAFF
TRBJ2-7 | TRBV29-1 | NA | NA | TGCAGCGTAATTACGGATCGAGGAGGCAACGAGCAGTACTTC | CSVITDRGGNEQYF
TRBJ2-3 | TRBV4-3 | TRBD1 | NA | TGCGCCAGCAGCCAAGGGCGGATCCGGACAGGGAGACCTTTGAGCACAGATACGCAGTATTTT | CASSQGRIRTGRPLSTDTQYF
TRBJ1-1 | TRBV19 | NA | few | TGTGCCAGTGAGCCGGGGGATTCAAACACTGAAGCTTTCTTT | CASEPGDSNTEAFF
TRBJ1-6 | TRBV4-3 | NA | NA | TGCGCCAGCAGCCAAGATCTCCTACATTCACCCCTCCACTTT | CASSQDLLHSPLHF
TRBJ2-5 | TRBV30 | NA | NA | TGTGCCTGGGCGGGCAGGGGTTTTACGGAGACCCAGTACTTC | CAWAGRGFTETQYF
TRBJ1-1 | TRBV14 | NA | NA | TGTGCCAGCAGCCAAGTGCTCCGGGCTTTCTTT | CASSQVLRAFF
TRBJ2-7 | TRBV6-5 | NA | NA | TGTGCCAGCAGTCAGGACAGCTACGAGCAGTACTTC | CASSQDSYEQYF
TRBJ2-3 | TRBV27 | TRBD2 | NA | TGTGCCAGCTTCAAAGCGGGGGGCGTCGGCACAGATACGCAGTATTTT | CASFKAGGVGTDTQYF
TRBJ2-7 | TRBV6-5 | NA | NA | TGTGCCAGCAGCCCCTTACAGGAATACTACGAGCAGTACTTC | CASSPLQEYYEQYF
TRBJ2-7 | TRBV2 | TRBD2 | few | TGTGCCAGCAGGGGGGCGGGGGGGTACGAGCAGTACTTC | CASRGAGGYEQYF
TRBJ2-5 | TRBV25-1 | NA | NA | TGTGCCAGCAGTGACCGGACACAGAACCAAGAGACCCAGTACTTC | CASSDRTQNQETQYF
TRBJ2-2 | TRBV7-8 | NA | NA | TGTGCCAGCAGCTTTAGTCGGGCAGGGGCAAACACCGGGGAGCTGTTTTTT | CASSFSRAGANTGELFF
TRBJ2-2 | TRBV7-8 | NA | once | TGTGCCAGCAGCTTCGGGAGCCGCCCAACCGGGGAGCTGTTTTTT | CASSFGSRPTGELFF
TRBJ2-1 | TRBV4-3 | NA | NA | TGCGCCAGCAGCCAAGAACCCCCTTTGATTGGGCCGAACAATGAGCAGTTCTTC | CASSQEPPLIGPNNEQFF
TRBJ2-5 | TRBV7-6 | NA | NA | TGTGCCAGCAGCTTGGGTTGGAGCGGTCAAGAGACCCAGTACTTC | CASSLGWSGQETQYF
TRBJ1-1 | TRBV7-9 | TRBD1 | NA | TGTTCCAGCAGCTTAGGGGACAGGGTCACTGAAGCTTTCTTT | CSSSLGDRVTEAFF
TRBJ2-3 | TRBV9 | NA | NA | TGTGCCAGCAGCGCGCCGGGACTGTACACAGATACGCAGTATTTT | CASSAPGLYTDTQYF
TRBJ2-1 | TRBV19 | TRBD2 | NA | TGTGCCAGTAGTTCACCGACTAGCGGGAGGAGGGAGGCTCAGCTCTTC | CASSSPTSGRREAQLF
TRBJ2-1 | TRBV10-2 | TRBD2 | NA | TGCGCCATCCCGGGACTAGCGGGAGGGCCGAGGTACAATGAGCAGTTCTTC | CAIPGLAGGPRYNEQFF
TRBJ1-2 | TRBV7-9 | NA | NA | TGTGCCAGCAGCCCAAGGGGCAGCTACCTAGGATATGGCTACACCTTC | CASSPRGSYLGYGYTF